The rows below give T cell receptor beta chains drawn from one sample of a study of neoadjuvant anti-PD-1 for oral cavity cancer. Assay used: immunoSEQ multiplex PCR; TCRdb lists only in-frame clones, some missing. The sample holds 70,000 to 95,000 clones, about 84% seen once. Sequenced material: PBMCs, taken before nivolumab (anti-PD-1) treatment. Receptor source: a person between 40 and 79 years old with oral cavity squamous cell carcinoma. Each CDR3 is given with its conserved first and last residue.

V	J	CDR3
TRBV9	TRBJ2-7	CASSAQDGYEQYF
TRBV27	TRBJ1-3	CASSPAGSAGNTIYF
TRBV5-1	TRBJ1-2	CASSGWQGTSYGYTF
TRBV9	TRBJ2-3	CASSKTTDTQYF
TRBV5-4	TRBJ2-1	CASSASAGGGTNEQFF
TRBV5-1	TRBJ2-1	CASSFAIAGGHDEQFF
TRBV7-6	TRBJ2-7	CASSLGISYEQYF
TRBV25-1	TRBJ1-2	CASSERDPNYGYTF
TRBV9	TRBJ2-1	CASSVGLVAALSYNEQFF
TRBV5-8	TRBJ2-1	CASSPDHRGYEQFF
TRBV5-6	TRBJ2-7	CASSLERRVFLYEQYF
TRBV27	TRBJ1-2	CASSQGYGYTF
TRBV29-1	TRBJ2-1	CSVQRTGSNEQFF
TRBV6-1	TRBJ2-2	CASSDSPGAAGELFF
TRBV15	TRBJ2-5	CATSRDIGPEETQYF
TRBV28	TRBJ1-5	CASTGQPHQPQHF
TRBV5-5	TRBJ2-1	CASSSLAPGEGQFF
TRBV19	TRBJ1-5	CASSTYRVGSQPQHF
TRBV29-1	TRBJ1-2	CSVAEVWDYGYTF
TRBV29-1	TRBJ2-3	CSVGGAGGHTSTDTQYF
TRBV30	TRBJ1-5	CAWSRQANNQPQHF
TRBV2	TRBJ2-1	CASSVTGGNEQFF